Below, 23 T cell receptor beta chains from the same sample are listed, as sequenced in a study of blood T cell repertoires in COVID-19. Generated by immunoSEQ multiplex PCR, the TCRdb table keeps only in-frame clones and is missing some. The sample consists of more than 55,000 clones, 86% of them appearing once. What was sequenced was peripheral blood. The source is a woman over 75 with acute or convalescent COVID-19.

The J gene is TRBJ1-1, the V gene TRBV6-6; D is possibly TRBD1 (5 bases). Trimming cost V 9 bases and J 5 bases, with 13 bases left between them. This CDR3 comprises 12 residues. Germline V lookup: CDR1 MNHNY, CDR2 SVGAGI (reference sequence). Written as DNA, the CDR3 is TGTGCCAGTCGCGGGGCGGGGACTGAAGCTTTCTTT. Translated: CASRGAGTEAFF.

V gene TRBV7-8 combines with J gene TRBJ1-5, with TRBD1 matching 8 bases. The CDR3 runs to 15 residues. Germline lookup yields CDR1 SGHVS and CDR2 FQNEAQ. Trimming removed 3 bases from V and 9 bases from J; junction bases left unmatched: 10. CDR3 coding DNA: TGTGCCAGCAGCTTCAACAGGGGGAGAACGCGGCCCCAGCATTTT. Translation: CASSFNRGRTRPQHF.

DNA of the CDR3: TGTGCCAGCAGATTACTCACCGATACGCAGTATTTT. Translated, it gives CASRLLTDTQYF. The V call is TRBV5-8, the J call TRBJ2-3; D unresolved. Germline CDR1 SGHTS, CDR2 YDEGEE. CDR3 length: 12 residues. V lost 5 bases and J lost 6, with 10 bases in between.

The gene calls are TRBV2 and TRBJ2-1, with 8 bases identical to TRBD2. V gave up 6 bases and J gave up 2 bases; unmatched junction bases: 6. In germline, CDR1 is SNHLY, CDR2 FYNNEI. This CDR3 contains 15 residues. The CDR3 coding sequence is TGTGCCAGCAGCCCCGGGCGGGGGGCCTACAATGAGCAGTTCTTC. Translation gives CASSPGRGAYNEQFF.

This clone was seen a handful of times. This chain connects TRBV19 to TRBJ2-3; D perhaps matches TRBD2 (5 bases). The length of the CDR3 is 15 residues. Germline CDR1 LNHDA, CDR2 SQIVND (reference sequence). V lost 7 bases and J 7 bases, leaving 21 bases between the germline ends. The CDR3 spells CASTQGLASTYTQYF. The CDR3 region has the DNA TGTGCCAGTACCCAAGGACTGGCGTCGACGTATACGCAGTATTTT.

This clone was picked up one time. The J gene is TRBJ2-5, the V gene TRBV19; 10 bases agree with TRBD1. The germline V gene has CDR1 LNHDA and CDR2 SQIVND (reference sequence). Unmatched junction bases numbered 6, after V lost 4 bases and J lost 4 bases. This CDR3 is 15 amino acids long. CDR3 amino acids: CASSKGQGTVETQYF. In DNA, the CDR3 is TGTGCCAGTAGTAAGGGACAGGGGACGGTAGAGACCCAGTACTTC. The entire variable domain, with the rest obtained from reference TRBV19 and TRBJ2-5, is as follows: DGGITQSPKYLFRKEGQNVTLSCEQNLNHDAMYWYRQDPGQGLRLIYYSQIVNDFQKGDIAEGYSVSREKKESFPLTVTSAQKNPTAFYLCASSKGQGTVETQYFGPGTRLLVL.

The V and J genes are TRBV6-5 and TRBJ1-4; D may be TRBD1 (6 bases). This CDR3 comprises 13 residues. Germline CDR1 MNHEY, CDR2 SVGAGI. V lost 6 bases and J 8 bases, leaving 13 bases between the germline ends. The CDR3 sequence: CASRAGVREKLFF. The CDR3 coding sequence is TGTGCCAGCAGGGCAGGGGTCCGGGAAAAACTGTTTTTT.

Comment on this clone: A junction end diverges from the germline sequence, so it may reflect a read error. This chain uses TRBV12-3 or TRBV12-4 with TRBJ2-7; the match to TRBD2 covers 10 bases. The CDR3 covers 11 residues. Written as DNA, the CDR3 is TGTGCCAGCAGTTCTAGCGGGGGAGCCGCTTTC. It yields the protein CASSSSGGAAF.

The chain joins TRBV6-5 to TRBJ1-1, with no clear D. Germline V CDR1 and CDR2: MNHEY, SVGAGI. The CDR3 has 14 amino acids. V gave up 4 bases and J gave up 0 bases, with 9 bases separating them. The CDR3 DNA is TGTGCCAGCAGTTGGCAACAAATGAACACTGAAGCTTTCTTT. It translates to CASSWQQMNTEAFF.

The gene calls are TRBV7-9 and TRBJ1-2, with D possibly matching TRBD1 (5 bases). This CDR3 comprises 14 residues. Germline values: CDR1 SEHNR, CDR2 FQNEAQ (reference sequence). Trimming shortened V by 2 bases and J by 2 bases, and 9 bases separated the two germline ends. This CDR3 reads CASSLTRTNYGYTF. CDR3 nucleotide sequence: TGTGCCAGCAGCTTAACAAGGACAAACTATGGCTACACCTTC.

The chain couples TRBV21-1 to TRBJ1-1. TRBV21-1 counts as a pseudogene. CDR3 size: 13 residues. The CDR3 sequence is CASSYTGNAEAFF. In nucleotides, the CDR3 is TGTGCCAGCAGCTACACCGGGAATGCTGAAGCTTTCTTT.

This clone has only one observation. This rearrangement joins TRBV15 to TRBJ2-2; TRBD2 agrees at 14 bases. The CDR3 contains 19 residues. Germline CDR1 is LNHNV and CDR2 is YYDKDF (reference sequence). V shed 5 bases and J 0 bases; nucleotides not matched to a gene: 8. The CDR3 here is CATSGRPGLAGANTGELFF. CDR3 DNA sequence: TGTGCCACCAGCGGTAGACCGGGACTAGCGGGGGCGAACACCGGGGAGCTGTTTTTT.

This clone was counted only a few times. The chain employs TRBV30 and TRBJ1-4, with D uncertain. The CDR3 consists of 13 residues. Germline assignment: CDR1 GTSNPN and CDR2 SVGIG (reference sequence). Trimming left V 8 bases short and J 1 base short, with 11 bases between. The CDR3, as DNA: TGTGCCGTAGCCCCGGTAACTAATGAAAAACTGTTTTTT. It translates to CAVAPVTNEKLFF.

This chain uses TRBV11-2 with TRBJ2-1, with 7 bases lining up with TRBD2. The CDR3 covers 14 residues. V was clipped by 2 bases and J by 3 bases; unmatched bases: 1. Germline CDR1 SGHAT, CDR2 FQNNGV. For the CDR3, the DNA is TGTGCCAGCAGCTTAAGCGGGGACTACAATGAGCAGTTCTTC. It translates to CASSLSGDYNEQFF.

This CDR3 reads CASSQRGYGSGNTIYF. DNA of the CDR3: TGTGCCAGCTCCCAGCGGGGTTATGGGTCTGGAAACACCATATATTTT. The J gene is TRBJ1-3, the V gene TRBV18; D is unclear. The CDR3 is 16 amino acids. Germline V gives CDR1 KGHSH, CDR2 LQKENI. Trimming cost V 6 bases and J 1 base, with 16 bases left between them. Using reference TRBV18 and TRBJ1-3 for the parts outside the CDR3, the full variable domain is NAGVMQNPRHLVRRRGQEARLRCSPMKGHSHVYWYRQLPEEGLKFMVYLQKENIIDESGMPKERFSAEFPKEGPSILRIQQVVRGDSAAYFCASSQRGYGSGNTIYFGEGSWLTVV.

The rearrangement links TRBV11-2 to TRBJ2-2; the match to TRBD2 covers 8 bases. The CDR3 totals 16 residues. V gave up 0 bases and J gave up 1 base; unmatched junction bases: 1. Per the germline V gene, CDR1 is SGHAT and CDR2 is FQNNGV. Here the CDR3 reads CASSLERGENTGELFF. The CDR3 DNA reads TGTGCCAGCAGCTTAGAGCGGGGGGAGAACACCGGGGAGCTGTTTTTT.

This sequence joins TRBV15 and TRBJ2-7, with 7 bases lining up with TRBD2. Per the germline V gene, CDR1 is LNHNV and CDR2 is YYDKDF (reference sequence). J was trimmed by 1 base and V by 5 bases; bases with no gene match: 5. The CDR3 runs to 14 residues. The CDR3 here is CATSLGRGSYEQYF. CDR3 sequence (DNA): TGTGCCACCAGCCTAGGGAGGGGTTCCTACGAGCAGTACTTC.

The CDR3 region has the DNA TGTGCCAGCAGCCCGGACAGGGGTACCACAGATACGCAGTATTTT. It encodes CASSPDRGTTDTQYF. The chain joins TRBV11-3 to TRBJ2-3, with 9 bases fitting TRBD1. This CDR3 is built from 15 residues. After removal of 5 bases from V and 2 bases from J, the junction contained 5 bases not matched to a gene. Germline V gene lookup returns CDR1 SGHNT and CDR2 YENEEA.

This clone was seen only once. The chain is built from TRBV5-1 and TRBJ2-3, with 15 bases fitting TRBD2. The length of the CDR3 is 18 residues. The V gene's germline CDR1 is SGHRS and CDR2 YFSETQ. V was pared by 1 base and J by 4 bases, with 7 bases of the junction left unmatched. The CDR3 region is CASSLPGLAGGGADTQYF. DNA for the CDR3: TGCGCCAGCAGCTTGCCCGGACTAGCGGGAGGGGGCGCAGATACGCAGTATTTT. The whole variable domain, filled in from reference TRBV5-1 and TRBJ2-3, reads KAGVTQTPRYLIKTRGQQVTLSCSPISGHRSVSWYQQTPGQGLQFLFEYFSETQRNKGNFPGRFSGRQFSNSRSEMNVSTLELGDSALYLCASSLPGLAGGGADTQYFGPGTRLTVL.

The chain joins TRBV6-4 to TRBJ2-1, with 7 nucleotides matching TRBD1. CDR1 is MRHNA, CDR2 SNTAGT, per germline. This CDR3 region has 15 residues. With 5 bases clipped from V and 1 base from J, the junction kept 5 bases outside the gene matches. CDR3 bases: TGTGCCAGCAGTTCTTCAGGGGGTTCCTACAATGAGCAGTTCTTC. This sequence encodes CASSSSGGSYNEQFF.

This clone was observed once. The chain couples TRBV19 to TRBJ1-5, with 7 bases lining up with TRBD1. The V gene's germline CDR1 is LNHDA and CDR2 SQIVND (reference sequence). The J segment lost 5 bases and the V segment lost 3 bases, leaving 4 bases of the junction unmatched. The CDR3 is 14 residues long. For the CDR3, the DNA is TGTGCCAGTAGTATGGGACAGCTGCATCAGCCCCAGCATTTT. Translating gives CASSMGQLHQPQHF.

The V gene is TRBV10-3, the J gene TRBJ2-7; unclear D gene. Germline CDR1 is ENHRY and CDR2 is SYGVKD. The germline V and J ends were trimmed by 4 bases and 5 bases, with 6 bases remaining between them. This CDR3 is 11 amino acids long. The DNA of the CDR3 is TGTGCCATCAGTGTCGCGGACGAGCAGTACTTC. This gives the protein CAISVADEQYF.

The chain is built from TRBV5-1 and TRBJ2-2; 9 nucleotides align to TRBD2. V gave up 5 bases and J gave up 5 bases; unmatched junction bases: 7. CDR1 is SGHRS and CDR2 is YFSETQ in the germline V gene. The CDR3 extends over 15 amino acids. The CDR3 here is CASRPLAGSTGELFF. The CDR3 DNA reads TGCGCCAGCAGACCCCTAGCGGGAAGTACCGGGGAGCTGTTTTTT.